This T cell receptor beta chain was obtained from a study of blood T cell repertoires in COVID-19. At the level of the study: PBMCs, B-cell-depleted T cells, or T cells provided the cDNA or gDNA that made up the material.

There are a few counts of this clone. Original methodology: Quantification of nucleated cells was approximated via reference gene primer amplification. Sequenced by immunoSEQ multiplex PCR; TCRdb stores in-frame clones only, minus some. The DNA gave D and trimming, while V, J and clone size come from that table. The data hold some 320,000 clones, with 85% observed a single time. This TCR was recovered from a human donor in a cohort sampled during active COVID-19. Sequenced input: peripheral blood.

This chain's CDR3 is CASKKHRGCRTYEQYF. Here the CDR3 DNA reads TGTGCCAGCAAAAAGCACAGGGGTTGCAGGACCTACGAGCAGTACTTC. The gene calls are TRBV7-6 and TRBJ2-7, with 7 bases lining up with TRBD1. In germline, CDR1 is SGHVS, CDR2 FNYEAQ. CDR3 length: 16 residues. Losses at the gene ends were 7 bases for V and 2 bases for J; bases not matched to a gene: 14.